The 14 T cell receptor beta chains given below trace back to one sample, sequenced in a study of blood T cell repertoires in COVID-19. Assay used: immunoSEQ multiplex PCR; TCRdb lists only in-frame clones, some missing. The table has about 50,000 clones, approximately 85% seen once. Sequenced input: peripheral blood. The receptor source for this set is a man aged 60 to 69 with acute or convalescent COVID-19.

Only one count was recorded for this clone. The V gene is TRBV7-3, the J gene TRBJ1-6; TRBD1 is a possible D gene (6 bases). V lost 5 bases and J lost 10, with 15 bases in between. The V gene's germline CDR1 is SGHTA and CDR2 FQGTGA. CDR3 length: 14 residues. CDR3 region: CASSHAGDRSPLHF. The CDR3 DNA reads as TGTGCCAGCAGCCACGCAGGGGATAGGTCACCCCTCCACTTT. The full variable domain, completed using reference TRBV7-3 and TRBJ1-6, is GAGVSQTPSNKVTEKGKYVELRCDPISGHTALYWYRQSLGQGPEFLIYFQGTGAADDSGLPNDRFFAVRPEGSVSTLKIQRTERGDSAVYLCASSHAGDRSPLHFGNGTRLTVT.

This chain joins TRBV7-9 and TRBJ1-2; maybe TRBD1 (6 bases). From germline, CDR1 is SEHNR and CDR2 FQNEAQ (reference sequence). V lost 5 bases and J 7 bases, leaving 14 bases between the germline ends. The CDR3 is 13 residues long. The CDR3 loop reads CASSLGTTGGYTF. DNA of the CDR3: TGTGCCAGCAGCCTAGGGACAACGGGTGGCTACACCTTC.

V gene TRBV28 combines with J gene TRBJ2-7; 9 bases agree with TRBD1. Germline CDR1 and CDR2: MDHEN and SYDVKM. The CDR3 is 16 amino acids. Germline trimming cut 2 bases from V and 6 bases from J; bases unmatched to any gene: 11. DNA of the CDR3: TGTGCCAGCAGTTTAACCGGACAGGGGAGGCCCTCCGAGCAGTACTTC. Its translation is CASSLTGQGRPSEQYF.

This clone has more than one count but fewer than ten. The V and J genes are TRBV7-9 and TRBJ1-1; D is unclear. The CDR3 runs to 13 residues. Trimming shortened V by 3 bases and J by 3 bases, and 8 bases separated the two germline ends. Germline CDR1 reads SEHNR; CDR2 reads FQNEAQ (reference sequence). CDR3 protein: CASSFKTDTEAFF. CDR3 DNA sequence: TGTGCCAGCAGCTTTAAAACGGACACTGAAGCTTTCTTT.

This rearrangement joins TRBV5-1 to TRBJ1-3; D possibly corresponds to TRBD1 (5 bases). The V end lost 5 bases, the J end lost 0 bases, and 15 bases lay between the germline ends. Germline V CDR1 and CDR2: SGHRS, YFSETQ. The CDR3 spans 16 residues. The DNA of the CDR3 is TGCGCCAGCAGTAGTGGGGTAGGGGCCTCTGGAAACACCATATATTTT. Its translation: CASSSGVGASGNTIYF. Full variable domain (rest looked up from reference TRBV5-1 and TRBJ1-3): KAGVTQTPRYLIKTRGQQVTLSCSPISGHRSVSWYQQTPGQGLQFLFEYFSETQRNKGNFPGRFSGRQFSNSRSEMNVSTLELGDSALYLCASSSGVGASGNTIYFGEGSWLTVV.

The table lists this clone with a count of one. In DNA, the CDR3 is TGTGCCAGCAGCCAAAAGGGGCCGACTAGCGGGAGCTGGGAGACCCAGTACTTC. Amino acid sequence: CASSQKGPTSGSWETQYF. The chain links TRBV4-2 to TRBJ2-5, with TRBD2 identical over 12 bases. This CDR3 is 18 amino acids long. The germline CDR1 and CDR2 sequences are LGHNA and YNFKEQ. V shed 2 bases, J shed 5 bases, and the junction held 12 bases outside the gene matches.

The chain has TRBV5-1 and TRBJ1-1; no reliable D call. V was clipped by 3 bases and J by 0 bases, with 9 bases between them. Germline values: CDR1 SGHRS, CDR2 YFSETQ. CDR3 length equals 14 residues. CDR3 coding DNA: TGCGCCAGCAGCTCAGACTACATGAACACTGAAGCTTTCTTT. This sequence encodes CASSSDYMNTEAFF.

Within the sample, this clone is medium-sized (0.01 to 0.1%). The genes are TRBV2 and TRBJ2-1; D uncertain. V lost 3 bases, J lost 10 bases, and 10 bases lay in between. This CDR3 spans 12 amino acids. Germline V gives CDR1 SNHLY, CDR2 FYNNEI. The CDR3 DNA sequence: TGTGCCAGCAGTGACGCGGCGCAGGAGCAGTTCTTC. Its protein is CASSDAAQEQFF.

This clone was seen a handful of times. The chain is built from TRBV2 and TRBJ1-1, with a possible D match to TRBD1 (6 bases). Germline loops: CDR1 SNHLY, CDR2 FYNNEI. V shed 6 bases and J shed 1 base, with 9 bases lying between them. This CDR3 has 13 amino acids. CDR3 nucleotide sequence: TGTGCCAGCAGACAACAGGGGAACACTGAAGCTTTCTTT. Translating it yields CASRQQGNTEAFF.

This clone was observed a handful of times. This chain joins TRBV11-3 and TRBJ2-1, with 9 bases matching TRBD2. Losses at the gene ends were 3 bases for V and 9 bases for J; bases not matched to a gene: 9. The germline gives CDR1 SGHNT, CDR2 YENEEA. There are 15 residues in the CDR3. CDR3 region: CASSLGASGIGEQFF. CDR3 nucleotide sequence: TGTGCCAGCAGCTTGGGGGCTAGCGGGATCGGTGAGCAGTTCTTC.

The J gene is TRBJ2-1, the V gene TRBV10-2; possible D gene TRBD2, 5 bases. Deletions cut 0 bases from V and 8 bases from J, with 14 bases between. CDR1 is WSHSY and CDR2 is SAAADI in the germline V gene. The CDR3 totals 15 residues. The CDR3, as DNA: TGCGCCAGCAGTGAGTCGACTCTGAGGGTGGATGAGCAGTTCTTC. Translating it yields CASSESTLRVDEQFF.

This clone was seen once. This chain links TRBV30 with TRBJ2-5, with D tentatively TRBD2 (6 bases). CDR1 and CDR2 from the germline V gene are GTSNPN and SVGIG (reference sequence). V lost 0 bases, J lost 2 bases, and 10 bases lay in between. The CDR3 has 14 amino acids. This CDR3 reads CAWSVLAGQETQYF. CDR3 nucleotides: TGTGCCTGGAGTGTACTAGCAGGGCAAGAGACCCAGTACTTC.

This clone came up once. The chain joins TRBV27 to TRBJ2-7, with 9 nucleotides matching TRBD1. Trimming took 5 bases from V and 6 from J; bases not matched to a gene: 11. The CDR3 is 15 residues long. Germline values: CDR1 MNHEY, CDR2 SMNVEV (reference sequence). This CDR3 reads CASSGLGTGQTEQYF. Written as DNA, the CDR3 is TGTGCCAGCAGTGGCCTGGGGACAGGGCAGACCGAGCAGTACTTC.

This rearrangement joins TRBV9 to TRBJ2-3; 9 bases agree with TRBD2. V lost 1 base to trimming and J lost 3 bases; unmatched junction nucleotides: 12. Germline V lookup: CDR1 SGDLS, CDR2 YYNGEE. The CDR3 extends over 18 amino acids. CDR3 amino acids: CASSVNPASGKGTDTQYF. The CDR3 DNA reads TGTGCCAGCAGCGTAAACCCCGCTAGCGGGAAGGGGACAGATACGCAGTATTTT.